Sequencing of this T cell receptor (beta chain) was carried out in a study of T-cell reconstitution after alpha-beta-depleted transplantation in children. There are a few counts of this clonotype. TCRbeta library construction was performed incorporating unique molecular identifiers. A single record per CDR3 protein comes from TCRdb applying MiXCR to the PCR reads. The sample holds 90,000 to 130,000 distinct CDR3 sequences; 10% are singletons and the top ten take less than 35%. Sequenced here: PBMCs, sampled before TCRalphabeta/CD19-depleted stem cell transplant. This clonotype was sampled from a boy aged 2-15 years with acute lymphoblastic leukemia, due to receive a stem cell transplant.

CDR3: CSASQYDSGELFF. For the CDR3, the DNA is TGCAGTGCTTCCCAGTATGACTCTGGGGAGCTGTTTTTT. The rearrangement links TRBV20-1 to TRBJ2-2; unclear D gene. The CDR3 sequence is 13 residues long. Germline V gene lookup returns CDR1 DFQATT and CDR2 SNEGSKA (reference sequence). Trimming pared 5 bases from V and 8 bases from J, leaving 15 bases between.